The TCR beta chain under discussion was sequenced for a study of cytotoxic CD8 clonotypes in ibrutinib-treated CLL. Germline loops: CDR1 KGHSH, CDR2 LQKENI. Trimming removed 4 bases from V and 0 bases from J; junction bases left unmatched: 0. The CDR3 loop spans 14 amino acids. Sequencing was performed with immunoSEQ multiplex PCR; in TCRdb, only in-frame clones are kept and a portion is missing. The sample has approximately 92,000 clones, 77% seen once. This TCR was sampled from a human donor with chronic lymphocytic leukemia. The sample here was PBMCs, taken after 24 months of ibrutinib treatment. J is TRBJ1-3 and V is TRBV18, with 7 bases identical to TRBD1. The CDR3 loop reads CASSRDSSGNTIYF. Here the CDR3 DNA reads TGTGCCAGCTCACGGGACAGCTCTGGAAACACCATATATTTT. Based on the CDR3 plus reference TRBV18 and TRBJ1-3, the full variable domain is NAGVMQNPRHLVRRRGQEARLRCSPMKGHSHVYWYRQLPEEGLKFMVYLQKENIIDESGMPKERFSAEFPKEGPSILRIQQVVRGDSAAYFCASSRDSSGNTIYFGEGSWLTVV.